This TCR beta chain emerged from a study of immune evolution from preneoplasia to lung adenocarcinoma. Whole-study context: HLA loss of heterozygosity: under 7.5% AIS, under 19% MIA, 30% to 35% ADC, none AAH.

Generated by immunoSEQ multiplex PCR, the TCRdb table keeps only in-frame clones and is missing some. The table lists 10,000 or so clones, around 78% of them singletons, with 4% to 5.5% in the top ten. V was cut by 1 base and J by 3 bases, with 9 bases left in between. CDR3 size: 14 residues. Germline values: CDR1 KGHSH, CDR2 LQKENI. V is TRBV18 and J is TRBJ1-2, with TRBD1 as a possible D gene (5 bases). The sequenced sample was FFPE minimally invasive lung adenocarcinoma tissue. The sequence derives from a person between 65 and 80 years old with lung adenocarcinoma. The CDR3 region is CASSPRRGDYGYTF. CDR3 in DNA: TGTGCCAGCTCACCACGGAGAGGGGACTATGGCTACACCTTC.